The T cell receptor (beta chain) described here comes from a study of monozygotic twins with inflammatory bowel disease. This CDR3 is 14 amino acids long. From germline, CDR1 is SNHLY and CDR2 FYNNEI. UMIs containing a 6-nucleotide sample barcode were added via template switching. One entry per CDR3 protein, without DNA, is what TCRdb gives after re-calling the 5' RACE reads. This sample's table reports approximately 390,000 distinct CDR3 sequences. Broader study findings: IBD patients, compared with healthy twins, shared fewer clonotypes with others (especially with disease activity). Varying immunosuppressive regimens may have increased patient repertoire variability. Among the T cells, different subtypes could not be distinguished.

On this clonotype: No antigen is known for it.

The sequenced sample was blood. This sequence originates from a human donor with ulcerative colitis or Crohn's disease, or a healthy co-twin of an affected twin (not recorded which). The chain carries TRBV2 and TRBJ1-4; without DNA, the TCRdb call of TRBD1 cannot be checked. CDR3 sequence reads: CASSRVASNEKLFF.